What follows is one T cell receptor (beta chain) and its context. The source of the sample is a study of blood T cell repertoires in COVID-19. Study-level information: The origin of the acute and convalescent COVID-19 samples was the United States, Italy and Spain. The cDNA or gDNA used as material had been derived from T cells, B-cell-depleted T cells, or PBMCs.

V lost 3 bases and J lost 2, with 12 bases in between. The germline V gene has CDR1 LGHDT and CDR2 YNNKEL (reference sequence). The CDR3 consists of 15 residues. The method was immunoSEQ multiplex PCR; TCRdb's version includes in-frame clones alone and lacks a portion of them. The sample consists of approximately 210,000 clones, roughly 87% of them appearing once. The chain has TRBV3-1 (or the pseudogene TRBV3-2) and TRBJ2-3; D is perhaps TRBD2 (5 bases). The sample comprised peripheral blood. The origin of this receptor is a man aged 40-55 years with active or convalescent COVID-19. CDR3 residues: CASSQLGLATDTQYF. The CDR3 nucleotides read TGTGCCAGCAGCCAGCTAGGGCTAGCCACAGATACGCAGTATTTT.